This record looks at one TCR beta chain sequence and its context. The data originate from a study of blood T cell repertoires in COVID-19. Study-level background: Specimens from acute and convalescent COVID-19 originated in the United States, Italy and Spain. PBMCs, B-cell-depleted T cells, or T cells were the source of the cDNA or gDNA that made up the material.

Only in-frame clones appear in the TCRdb table, and some are missing; sequencing was by immunoSEQ multiplex PCR. The sample comprises fewer than 35,000 clones, roughly 87% of which are singletons, and around 30% rests with the top ten. The V end lost 6 bases, the J end lost 3 bases, and 18 bases lay between the germline ends. CDR3 length: 17 residues. Germline CDR1 reads MNHEY; CDR2 reads SMNVEV (reference sequence). The clonotype was recovered from an elderly man with acute or convalescent COVID-19. The source material was peripheral blood. The chain joins TRBV27 to TRBJ1-6; D is perhaps TRBD1 (6 bases). For the CDR3, the DNA is TGTGCCAGCAGAAATTCCGGGACAAAAAACTATAATTCACCCCTCCACTTT. Translated: CASRNSGTKNYNSPLHF.